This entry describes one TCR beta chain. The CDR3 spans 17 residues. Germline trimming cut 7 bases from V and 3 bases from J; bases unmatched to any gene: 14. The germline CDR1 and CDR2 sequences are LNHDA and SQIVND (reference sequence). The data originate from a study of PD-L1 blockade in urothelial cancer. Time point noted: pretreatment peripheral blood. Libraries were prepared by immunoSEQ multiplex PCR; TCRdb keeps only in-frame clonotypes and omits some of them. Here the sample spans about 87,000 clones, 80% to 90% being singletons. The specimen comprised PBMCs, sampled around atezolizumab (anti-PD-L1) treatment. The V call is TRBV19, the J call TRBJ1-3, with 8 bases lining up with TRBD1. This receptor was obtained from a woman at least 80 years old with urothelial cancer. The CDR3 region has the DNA TGTGCCAGTAAACCCTCCGAGGCAGGGGGCCTTGGAAACACCATATATTTT. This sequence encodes CASKPSEAGGLGNTIYF. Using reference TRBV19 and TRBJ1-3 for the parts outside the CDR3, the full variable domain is DGGITQSPKYLFRKEGQNVTLSCEQNLNHDAMYWYRQDPGQGLRLIYYSQIVNDFQKGDIAEGYSVSREKKESFPLTVTSAQKNPTAFYLCASKPSEAGGLGNTIYFGEGSWLTVV.